The entry below describes one T cell receptor beta chain. The CDR3 covers 14 residues. Germline V gene data show CDR1 as SEHNR and CDR2 as FQNEAQ (reference sequence). The V and J ends lost 1 base and 5 bases respectively, with 11 bases between them. The data belong to a study of blood T cell repertoires in COVID-19. Across the whole study: Samples came from the United States, Italy and Spain, spanning acute and convalescent COVID-19.

This table comes from immunoSEQ multiplex PCR, and its TCRdb copy is limited to in-frame clones, with some not included. The sample has some 150,000 clones; about nine tenths are singletons. The sequenced material came from peripheral blood. The chain joins TRBV7-9 to TRBJ2-5, with D perhaps matching TRBD2 (5 bases). This TCR was sampled from a human donor in a cohort sampled during active COVID-19. This CDR3 is CASSLGVANETQYF. The CDR3, as DNA: TGTGCCAGCAGCTTAGGCGTAGCGAATGAGACCCAGTACTTC.